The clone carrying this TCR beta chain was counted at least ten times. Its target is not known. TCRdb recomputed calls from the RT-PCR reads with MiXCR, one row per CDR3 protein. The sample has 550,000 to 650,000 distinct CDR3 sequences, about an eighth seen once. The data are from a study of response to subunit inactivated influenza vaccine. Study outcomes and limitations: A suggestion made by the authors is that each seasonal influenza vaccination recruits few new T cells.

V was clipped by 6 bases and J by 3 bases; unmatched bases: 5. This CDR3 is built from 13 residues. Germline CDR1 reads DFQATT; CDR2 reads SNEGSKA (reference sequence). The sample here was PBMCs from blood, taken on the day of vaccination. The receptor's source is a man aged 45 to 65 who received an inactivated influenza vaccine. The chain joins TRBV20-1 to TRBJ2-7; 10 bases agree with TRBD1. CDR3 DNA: TGCAGTGCGCACGGGACAGGGGTCTACGAGCAGTACTTC. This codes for CSAHGTGVYEQYF.